This T cell receptor beta chain was documented in a study of shared clonotypes between healthy human individuals (dated by TCRdb to between 2020 and 2021). About the full investigation: The cohort comprised a couple of women and a few men aged 18 to 49 years. To increase sequencing depth and limit assay-specific biases, TCR repertoire library preparation and sequencing were carried out by different laboratories using diverse techniques. Each donor's leukapheresis produced roughly between roughly 0.9 and 9 billion PBMCs. The study deeply sequenced blood TCR repertoires of five healthy adults to estimate repertoire size and the extent of clonotype sharing between individuals. Per donor, three plates each were used for CD4 naive and CD4 memory, two for CD8 naive, and one for CD8 memory. The full study reports these points: Rarefaction of sorted-subset datasets indicated incomplete sequencing despite the large sequencing depth. Sampling was restricted to blood, and TCR repertoires in tissues likely differ from the TCR repertoires found in blood. Estimated clonotype richness was generally larger for naive than for memory subsets. Compared with non-shared clonotypes, clonotypes shared by all four sorted-subset donors had higher generation probabilities. When a few donors were compared, the shared fraction of clonotypes was 5% to 6.5% for naive CD4, around 3.5% for naive CD8, about 2.4% for memory CD4, and 0.4% for memory CD8. The small number of donors limited the genetic and exposure-history diversity represented. Pairwise subsampling led to the expectation that sequencing depth would affect the degree of clonotype sharing among donors.

Regarding this clone: Its recognized antigen is unknown. No much larger clone is present one base from it, and per-base qualities are unavailable.

Donors were healthy HIV-negative adults with no recently reported acute infections or vaccinations. Every donor was a Caucasian adult living in Nashville, Tennessee, USA. CD4+ T cells were enriched by magnetic negative selection; naive cells were then positively selected on CD45RA, and the negative fraction formed the memory subset. After blood collection by leukapheresis, PBMCs were isolated using Ficoll-Histopaque density gradient centrifugation and then cryopreserved in the vapor phase of liquid nitrogen. Analytical flow cytometry was used to check the purity and quantity of each magnetically sorted T cell population. Genomic DNA was isolated from every sorted fraction and measured by UV absorbance on a Nanodrop 2000c. TCR CDR3 regions were amplified from genomic DNA by multiplex PCR using the deep immunoSEQ assay. Extracted genomic DNA from each cell subset was spread evenly across all wells of several immunoSEQ 96-well plates, with each plate serving as a replicate. Each replicate PCR for sorted subsets received about 180 ng genomic DNA, equal to about 29,000 T cell genomes. Purified libraries were quantified with a Qubit 3.0 fluorometer, sized on a Bioanalyzer 2100, and re-quantified with the KAPA Library Quantification kit. Every immunoSEQ 96-well plate was sequenced on a dedicated single-read 150-cycle Illumina NextSeq 550 flow cell. The study's processing was this. The immunoSEQ output contained only junctional sequences without quality scores, so filtering could not match that applied to full-length reads. To assign V/J genes and CDR3, sequences were annotated using PyIR, a Python wrapper for IgBLAST v1.9, with IMGT germline references. Any read was removed if the V/J assignment was weak (E-value above 1e-6), the CDR3 was missing, or the read contained stop codons, out-of-frame junctions, or ambiguous translated residues. V3J clonotypes were defined by identical inferred V gene, J gene, and CDR3 amino acid sequence. Percentage overlap between repertoires was computed as shared unique clonotypes divided by the size of the smaller repertoire. Repertoire richness was assessed with RTK rarefaction, the Chao1 estimator, and Recon v2.1 estimates of unobserved clonotypes. Generation probabilities were computed with OLGA for all TCRbeta clonotypes obtained by the gDNA method from a handful of donors. TCRdb obtained this table from immuneACCESS and retained in-frame rearrangements with V and J assigned. These tables miss some clones; where compared with another copy, unresolved V genes account for less than half of the shortfall, and the remainder is unexplained. V and J calls and clone size follow that table, whereas D and trimming were derived from the DNA. Counted in this sample were about 1.5 million clones; 98% of them appeared once. About 0.4% of the sample lies in the top ten.

This clonotype originated in a young man in good health. Material: naive CD4+ T cells sorted from blood. What this sample's cell subset or site label stands for: CD45RA+ positively selected.

The nucleotides read TGTGCCAGCTCACTACTGGGACAGGGGAGCGAAGAGACCCAGTACTTC. It translates as CASSLLGQGSEETQYF. The chain was built from TRBV18 and TRBJ2-5, with 10 junctional bases fitting TRBD1. Counted from cysteine to phenylalanine, this CDR3 has 16 amino acids. Of the read, only the CDR3 DNA is kept; its 48 bases are in frame from base 1. CDR1 and CDR2 are read off the germline V gene as KGHSH and LQKENI. The junction shows trimming of 4 bases on V and 3 bases on J, and the gene matches do not reach 8 bases of it. When the CDR3 is completed using the reference TRBV18 and TRBJ2-5 genes on either side, the full variable domain is NAGVMQNPRHLVRRRGQEARLRCSPMKGHSHVYWYRQLPEEGLKFMVYLQKENIIDESGMPKERFSAEFPKEGPSILRIQQVVRGDSAAYFCASSLLGQGSEETQYFGPGTRLLVL.